This paragraph covers one TCR beta chain sequence. V was clipped by 4 bases and J by 2 bases; unmatched bases: 8. Germline V lookup: CDR1 MNHEY, CDR2 SMNVEV (reference sequence). This CDR3 has 16 residues. This entry belongs to a study of spatial heterogeneity in lung cancer. The time point is: blood at routine non-recurrence follow-up after resection. Unsorted tumor, nontumor lung tissue or cryopreserved PBMC supplied the whole RNA. Each CDR3 protein is one row after TCRdb ran MiXCR on the 5' RACE reads. This sample has about 120,000 distinct CDR3 sequences, with 12% found just once. The rearrangement links TRBV27 to TRBJ2-3, with 8 nucleotides matching TRBD2. The specimen was PBMCs, collected at follow-up. The receptor's source is a male donor with early-stage non-small cell lung cancer. The CDR3 DNA reads TGTGCCAGCAGTTCGTATAGCGGGATAAACACAGATACGCAGTATTTT. Its translation is CASSSYSGINTDTQYF.